This is a list of T cell receptor beta chains from one sample in a study of CD8+ T cells in alopecia areata. Assay used: immunoSEQ multiplex PCR; TCRdb lists only in-frame clones, some missing. The sample holds about 270,000 clones; 60% are singletons and the top ten take 0.8% to 1%. The specimen comprised CD4+ T cells sorted from blood, sampled at week 52, from a patient treated with tofacitinib. Every receptor here comes from a human donor with alopecia areata. CDR3s include the opening cysteine and the closing phenylalanine or tryptophan. Each record gives: clone size, D gene, J gene, V gene, CDR3 DNA, CDR3 protein. D genes are given only for firm matches. Size is stated for part of the rows, as once, few or many counts, or as a class when the clone is expanded.

clone_size: NA
d_call: TRBD1
j_call: TRBJ2-7
v_call: TRBV6-5
cdr3_nt: TGTGCCAGCAGGCTCGGACAGGTCACCTACGAGCAGTACTTC
cdr3_aa: CASRLGQVTYEQYF

clone_size: NA
d_call: NA
j_call: TRBJ2-5
v_call: TRBV7-9
cdr3_nt: TGTGCCAGCAGCTCCCGGGACCTACAGACCCAGTACTTC
cdr3_aa: CASSSRDLQTQYF

clone_size: few
d_call: NA
j_call: TRBJ2-6
v_call: TRBV5-4
cdr3_nt: TGTGCCAGCAGCGGGGCGCGGGGTCGGGACAGAAGCTCTGGGGCCAACGTCCTGACTTTC
cdr3_aa: CASSGARGRDRSSGANVLTF

clone_size: NA
d_call: NA
j_call: TRBJ2-3
v_call: TRBV5-4
cdr3_nt: TGTGCCAGCAGCCCGACAGGAGACAATACGCAGTATTTT
cdr3_aa: CASSPTGDNTQYF

clone_size: once
d_call: TRBD1
j_call: TRBJ2-3
v_call: TRBV19
cdr3_nt: TGTGCCAGTAGTAACAGGGGGCCAGGCACAGATACGCAGTATTTT
cdr3_aa: CASSNRGPGTDTQYF

clone_size: few
d_call: NA
j_call: TRBJ2-4
v_call: TRBV30
cdr3_nt: TGTGCCTGGAGTGTAAACGCACAGCTGAACATTCAGTACTTC
cdr3_aa: CAWSVNAQLNIQYF

clone_size: NA
d_call: NA
j_call: TRBJ2-5
v_call: TRBV30
cdr3_nt: TGTGCCTGGAGTATTAATCAAGAGACCCAGTACTTC
cdr3_aa: CAWSINQETQYF

clone_size: NA
d_call: NA
j_call: TRBJ1-4
v_call: TRBV2
cdr3_nt: TGTGCCAGCAGTTGGGGTCAGAATAATGAAAAACTGTTTTTT
cdr3_aa: CASSWGQNNEKLFF

clone_size: NA
d_call: NA
j_call: TRBJ1-1
v_call: TRBV29-1
cdr3_nt: TGCAGCGCCCTCCGTCTAGCCAGGGTCCAGAACACTGAAGCTTTCTTT
cdr3_aa: CSALRLARVQNTEAFF

clone_size: NA
d_call: NA
j_call: TRBJ2-7
v_call: TRBV2
cdr3_nt: TGTGCCAGCAGTGACCTCCTCAGGGGCCGGGGCTCCTACGAGCAGTACTTC
cdr3_aa: CASSDLLRGRGSYEQYF

clone_size: NA
d_call: TRBD1
j_call: TRBJ2-5
v_call: TRBV30
cdr3_nt: TGTGCCTGGCAATCCGGGACAGGGATCGAGACCCAGTACTTC
cdr3_aa: CAWQSGTGIETQYF

clone_size: few
d_call: NA
j_call: TRBJ1-2
v_call: TRBV29-1
cdr3_nt: TGCAGCGTTGGAGACATCTATGGCTACACCTTC
cdr3_aa: CSVGDIYGYTF

clone_size: NA
d_call: NA
j_call: TRBJ2-7
v_call: TRBV29-1
cdr3_nt: TGCAGCGCCGGACGATCGGCCTACGAGCAGTACTTC
cdr3_aa: CSAGRSAYEQYF

clone_size: once
d_call: NA
j_call: TRBJ2-7
v_call: TRBV27
cdr3_nt: TGTGCCAGCAGTTTACGGGGGATAACCTACGAGCAGTACTTC
cdr3_aa: CASSLRGITYEQYF

clone_size: NA
d_call: NA
j_call: TRBJ2-1
v_call: TRBV9
cdr3_nt: TGTGCCAGCAGCGTAATACAGGGCAATGAGCAGTTCTTC
cdr3_aa: CASSVIQGNEQFF

clone_size: NA
d_call: TRBD1
j_call: TRBJ2-7
v_call: TRBV30
cdr3_nt: TGTGCCTGGAACCCGACGACAGGGCAGCCGTTTTGGGAGCAGTACTTC
cdr3_aa: CAWNPTTGQPFWEQYF

clone_size: NA
d_call: NA
j_call: TRBJ1-1
v_call: TRBV6-5
cdr3_nt: TGTGCCAGCAGTTACGTTTCGGCCCCTAAGCCTGAAGCTTTCTTT
cdr3_aa: CASSYVSAPKPEAFF

clone_size: NA
d_call: NA
j_call: TRBJ2-3
v_call: TRBV7-2
cdr3_nt: TGTGCCAGCAGCCCCGGCATGTATACGCAGTATTTT
cdr3_aa: CASSPGMYTQYF

clone_size: NA
d_call: TRBD1
j_call: TRBJ1-6
v_call: TRBV18
cdr3_nt: TGTGCCAGCTCAGCCGGGACAGGGTACTCACCCCTCCACTTT
cdr3_aa: CASSAGTGYSPLHF

clone_size: NA
d_call: TRBD1
j_call: TRBJ1-6
v_call: TRBV30
cdr3_nt: TGTGCCTGGGCGACAGGGGGCGGTTCACCCCTCCACTTT
cdr3_aa: CAWATGGGSPLHF

clone_size: NA
d_call: TRBD2
j_call: TRBJ2-7
v_call: TRBV7-8
cdr3_nt: TGTGCCAGCAGCCAGGGACTAGCGGGGGGTTCCTACGAGCAGTACTTC
cdr3_aa: CASSQGLAGGSYEQYF

clone_size: few
d_call: NA
j_call: TRBJ2-7
v_call: TRBV6-5
cdr3_nt: TGTGCCAGCAGCTCAGTGACCTACGAGCAGTACTTC
cdr3_aa: CASSSVTYEQYF

clone_size: few
d_call: NA
j_call: TRBJ1-4
v_call: TRBV6-5
cdr3_nt: TGTGCCAGCAGTGGGGGGACCAGGGCTAATGAAAAACTGTTTTTT
cdr3_aa: CASSGGTRANEKLFF

clone_size: NA
d_call: NA
j_call: TRBJ1-5
v_call: TRBV7-9
cdr3_nt: TGTGCCAGCACCCACATAGGGGACATTTGGAGCAATCAGCCCCAGCATTTT
cdr3_aa: CASTHIGDIWSNQPQHF

clone_size: few
d_call: NA
j_call: TRBJ2-4
v_call: TRBV5-1
cdr3_nt: TGCGCCAGCAGCCTGACAGTGGCCAAAAACATTCAGTACTTC
cdr3_aa: CASSLTVAKNIQYF

clone_size: NA
d_call: TRBD1
j_call: TRBJ1-6
v_call: TRBV6-5
cdr3_nt: TGTGCCAGCGGAAACAGGGGACTTAGAACACCCCTCCACTTT
cdr3_aa: CASGNRGLRTPLHF

clone_size: few
d_call: NA
j_call: TRBJ1-2
v_call: TRBV4-1
cdr3_nt: TGCGCCAGCAGCCAATGGAGCGACAGCACCTCCTATGGCTACACCTTC
cdr3_aa: CASSQWSDSTSYGYTF

clone_size: NA
d_call: TRBD1
j_call: TRBJ2-6
v_call: TRBV7-2
cdr3_nt: TGTGCCAGCAGCTTAAGGGACAGGGTATCTGGGGCCAACGTCCTGACTTTC
cdr3_aa: CASSLRDRVSGANVLTF

clone_size: NA
d_call: TRBD1
j_call: TRBJ2-1
v_call: TRBV7-2
cdr3_nt: TGTGCCAGCAGCTACCCGGGACAGAGGAATGAGCAGTTCTTC
cdr3_aa: CASSYPGQRNEQFF

clone_size: once
d_call: NA
j_call: TRBJ2-2
v_call: TRBV6-6
cdr3_nt: TGTGCCAGCAACGGTAGAGGGCGGTCCGGGGAGCTGTTTTTT
cdr3_aa: CASNGRGRSGELFF

clone_size: medium-sized
d_call: TRBD2
j_call: TRBJ2-5
v_call: TRBV4-2
cdr3_nt: TGTGCCAGCAGCCACCCGGCTAGCGGGTCAGAGACCCAGTACTTC
cdr3_aa: CASSHPASGSETQYF

clone_size: NA
d_call: TRBD2
j_call: TRBJ2-1
v_call: TRBV7-9
cdr3_nt: TGTGCCAGCACCACTAGCGGGGGTATATATGAGCAGTTCTTC
cdr3_aa: CASTTSGGIYEQFF

clone_size: NA
d_call: NA
j_call: TRBJ2-5
v_call: TRBV27
cdr3_nt: TGTGCCAGCGCAGCGGACCCCAGAGAGACCCAGTACTTC
cdr3_aa: CASAADPRETQYF

clone_size: NA
d_call: NA
j_call: TRBJ2-2
v_call: TRBV7-9
cdr3_nt: TGTGCCAGCAGCCCGGACAACACCGGGGAGCTGTTTTTT
cdr3_aa: CASSPDNTGELFF

clone_size: NA
d_call: TRBD1
j_call: TRBJ2-5
v_call: TRBV27
cdr3_nt: TGTGCCAGCAGTAACAGGGGTTACCAAGAGACCCAGTACTTC
cdr3_aa: CASSNRGYQETQYF

clone_size: few
d_call: TRBD2
j_call: TRBJ2-5
v_call: TRBV7-9
cdr3_nt: TGTGCCAGCAGCCCGGGGGGTCAAGAGACCCAGTACTTC
cdr3_aa: CASSPGGQETQYF

clone_size: NA
d_call: TRBD1
j_call: TRBJ1-2
v_call: TRBV27
cdr3_nt: TGTGCCAGCAGTTTCCTCCCGACAGGGGGATTCGGGGGCTACACCTTC
cdr3_aa: CASSFLPTGGFGGYTF

clone_size: NA
d_call: NA
j_call: TRBJ2-2
v_call: TRBV29-1
cdr3_nt: TGCAGCGTTTGGAACAGGAACACCGGGGAGCTGTTTTTT
cdr3_aa: CSVWNRNTGELFF

clone_size: NA
d_call: TRBD1
j_call: TRBJ2-7
v_call: TRBV7-6
cdr3_nt: TGTGCCAGCAGCCCCCGACAGGGCTACGAGCAGTACTTC
cdr3_aa: CASSPRQGYEQYF

clone_size: once
d_call: NA
j_call: TRBJ2-1
v_call: TRBV5-6
cdr3_nt: TGTGCCAGCAGCATTATCCAAGGGTTGGAGCAGTTCTTC
cdr3_aa: CASSIIQGLEQFF

clone_size: NA
d_call: NA
j_call: TRBJ2-5
v_call: TRBV6-6
cdr3_nt: TGTGCCAGCAGGACCTTGGAGACCCAGTACTTC
cdr3_aa: CASRTLETQYF

clone_size: NA
d_call: NA
j_call: TRBJ1-2
v_call: TRBV30
cdr3_nt: TGTGCCTGGACCCCCGGCCTGTTGGGCTACACCTTC
cdr3_aa: CAWTPGLLGYTF

clone_size: NA
d_call: NA
j_call: TRBJ1-2
v_call: TRBV30
cdr3_nt: TGTGCCTCCCAGACAGCCCCACGTATTAATGGCTACACCTTC
cdr3_aa: CASQTAPRINGYTF

clone_size: NA
d_call: NA
j_call: TRBJ1-1
v_call: TRBV9
cdr3_nt: TGTGCCAGCAGCGTAAAGCAGAACACTGAAGCTTTCTTT
cdr3_aa: CASSVKQNTEAFF

clone_size: few
d_call: NA
j_call: TRBJ2-3
v_call: TRBV4-1
cdr3_nt: TGCGCCAGCAGCCAAGGTCAGGGCGGATATACGCAGTATTTT
cdr3_aa: CASSQGQGGYTQYF

clone_size: NA
d_call: TRBD1
j_call: TRBJ1-2
v_call: TRBV30
cdr3_nt: TGTGCCGGGACAACTCGGGACAGCAACTATGGCTACACCTTC
cdr3_aa: CAGTTRDSNYGYTF

clone_size: NA
d_call: TRBD2
j_call: TRBJ2-3
v_call: TRBV4-3
cdr3_nt: TGCGCCAGCAGCCCCCGACTAGCGGGGGTTCTAAGCACAGATACGCAGTATTTT
cdr3_aa: CASSPRLAGVLSTDTQYF

clone_size: NA
d_call: NA
j_call: TRBJ1-5
v_call: TRBV6-6
cdr3_nt: TGTGCCAGCAGTTACTATCCTCTGGAGCCCCAGCATTTT
cdr3_aa: CASSYYPLEPQHF

clone_size: NA
d_call: TRBD2
j_call: TRBJ2-5
v_call: TRBV7-8
cdr3_nt: TGTGCCAGCAGCCTCCGACTAGCGGGGGACAAGGCCCAGTACTTC
cdr3_aa: CASSLRLAGDKAQYF

clone_size: NA
d_call: NA
j_call: TRBJ2-7
v_call: TRBV5-1
cdr3_nt: TGCGCCAGCAGCTTGGTCCTAGCCTACGAGCAGTACTTC
cdr3_aa: CASSLVLAYEQYF

clone_size: NA
d_call: NA
j_call: TRBJ1-2
v_call: TRBV30
cdr3_nt: TGTGCCTGGAGTCCCCTCGGGGGCTACACCTTC
cdr3_aa: CAWSPLGGYTF

clone_size: NA
d_call: NA
j_call: TRBJ1-5
v_call: TRBV5-6
cdr3_nt: TGTGCCAGCAGCTTGGGACATTATAGCAATCAGCCCCAGCATTTT
cdr3_aa: CASSLGHYSNQPQHF

clone_size: NA
d_call: NA
j_call: TRBJ1-2
v_call: TRBV4-3
cdr3_nt: TGCGCCAGCAGCCAAGAGGTTCGAGCTGGGGCCTTCGGTGGCTACACCTTC
cdr3_aa: CASSQEVRAGAFGGYTF

clone_size: NA
d_call: NA
j_call: TRBJ1-4
v_call: TRBV6-6
cdr3_nt: TGTGCCAGCAGTTACGGCAGGCGGAATGAAAAACTGTTTTTT
cdr3_aa: CASSYGRRNEKLFF

clone_size: NA
d_call: NA
j_call: TRBJ2-5
v_call: TRBV5-1
cdr3_nt: TGCGCCAGCAGCTTATCAGGGGTTCGAGAGACCCAGTACTTC
cdr3_aa: CASSLSGVRETQYF

clone_size: NA
d_call: TRBD1
j_call: TRBJ1-2
v_call: TRBV27
cdr3_nt: TGTGCCAGCCGCCCAACTCCGGGACAGGGAGTTGGAGGCTACACCTTC
cdr3_aa: CASRPTPGQGVGGYTF

clone_size: NA
d_call: TRBD1
j_call: TRBJ1-2
v_call: TRBV5-1
cdr3_nt: TGCGCCAGCAGCTTACAGGGGGCAAGTGGCTACACCTTC
cdr3_aa: CASSLQGASGYTF

clone_size: NA
d_call: NA
j_call: TRBJ2-7
v_call: TRBV5-1
cdr3_nt: TGCGCCAGCAGCACGACGCAGGGGAGGGACGAGCAGTACTTC
cdr3_aa: CASSTTQGRDEQYF

clone_size: few
d_call: TRBD1
j_call: TRBJ1-6
v_call: TRBV25-1
cdr3_nt: TGTGCCAGCAGTGAACGGGACAGAGATAATTCACCCCTCCACTTT
cdr3_aa: CASSERDRDNSPLHF